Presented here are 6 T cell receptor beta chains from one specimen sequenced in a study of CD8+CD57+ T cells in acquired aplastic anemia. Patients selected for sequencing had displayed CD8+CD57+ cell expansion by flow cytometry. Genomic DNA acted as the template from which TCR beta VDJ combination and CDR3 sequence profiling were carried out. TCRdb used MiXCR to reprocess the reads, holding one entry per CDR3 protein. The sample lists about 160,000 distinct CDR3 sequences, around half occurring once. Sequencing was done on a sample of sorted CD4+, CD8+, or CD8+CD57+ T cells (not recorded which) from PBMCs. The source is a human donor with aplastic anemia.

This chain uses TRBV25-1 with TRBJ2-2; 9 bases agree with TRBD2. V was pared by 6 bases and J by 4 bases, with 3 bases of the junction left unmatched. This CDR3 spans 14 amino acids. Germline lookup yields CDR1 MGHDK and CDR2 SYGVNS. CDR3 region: CASRRGGSTGELFF. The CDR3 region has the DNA TGTGCCAGCAGGCGGGGGGGTAGCACCGGGGAGCTGTTTTTT.

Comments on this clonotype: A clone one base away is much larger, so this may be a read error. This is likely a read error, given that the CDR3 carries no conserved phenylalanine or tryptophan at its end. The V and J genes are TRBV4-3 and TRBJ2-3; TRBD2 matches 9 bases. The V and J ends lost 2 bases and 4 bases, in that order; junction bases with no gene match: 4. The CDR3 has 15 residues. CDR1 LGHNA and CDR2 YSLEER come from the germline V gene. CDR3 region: CASSQLTSGADTQYC. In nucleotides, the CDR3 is TGCGCCAGCAGCCAACTGACTAGCGGAGCAGATACGCAGTATTGT.

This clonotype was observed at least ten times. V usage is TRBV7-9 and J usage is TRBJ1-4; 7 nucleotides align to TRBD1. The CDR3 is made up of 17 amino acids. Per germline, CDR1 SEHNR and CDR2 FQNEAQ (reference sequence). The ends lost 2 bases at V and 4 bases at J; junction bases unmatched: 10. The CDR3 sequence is CASSLMGRGRDNEKLFF. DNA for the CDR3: TGTGCCAGCAGCTTAATGGGTAGGGGGCGAGATAATGAAAAACTGTTTTTT.

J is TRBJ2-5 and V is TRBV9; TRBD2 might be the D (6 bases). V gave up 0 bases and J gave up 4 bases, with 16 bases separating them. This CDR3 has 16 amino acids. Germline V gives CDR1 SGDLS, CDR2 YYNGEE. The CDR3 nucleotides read TGTGCCAGCAGCGTAGGTGGGACTCCAAGTGGAGAGACCCAGTACTTC. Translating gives CASSVGGTPSGETQYF.

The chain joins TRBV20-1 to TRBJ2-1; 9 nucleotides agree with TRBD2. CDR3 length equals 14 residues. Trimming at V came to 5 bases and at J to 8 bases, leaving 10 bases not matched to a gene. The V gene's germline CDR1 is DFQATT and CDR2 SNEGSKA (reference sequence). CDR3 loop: CSAHLGLAFDEQFF. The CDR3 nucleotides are TGCAGTGCTCATTTAGGACTAGCGTTCGATGAGCAGTTCTTC.

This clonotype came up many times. CDR3 nucleotide sequence: TGTGCCAGCAGCGCCTCGGTGAAAGTGGGGGTATCTGAGCAGTTCTTC. Protein product: CASSASVKVGVSEQFF. The chain is built from TRBV9 and TRBJ2-1, with D perhaps matching TRBD1 or TRBD2 (5 bases each). CDR1 is SGDLS and CDR2 is YYNGEE in the germline V gene. The V end was cut by 3 bases, the J end by 9 bases, with 22 bases between. The CDR3 contains 16 residues.